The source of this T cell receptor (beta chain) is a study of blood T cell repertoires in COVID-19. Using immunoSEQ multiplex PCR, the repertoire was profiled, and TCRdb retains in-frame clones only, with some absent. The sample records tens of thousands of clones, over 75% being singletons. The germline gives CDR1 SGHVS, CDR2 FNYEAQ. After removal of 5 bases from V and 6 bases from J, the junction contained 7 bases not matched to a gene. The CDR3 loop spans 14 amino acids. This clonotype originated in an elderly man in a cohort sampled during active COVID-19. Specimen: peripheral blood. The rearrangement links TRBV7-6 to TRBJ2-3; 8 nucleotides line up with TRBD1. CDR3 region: CASSLGQGLDTQYF. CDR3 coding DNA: TGTGCCAGCAGCCTCGGACAGGGTTTGGATACGCAGTATTTT.